These 8 T cell receptor beta chains share one sample of origin, sequenced in a study of shared clonotypes between healthy human individuals. The naive CD8 subset, CD45RO-negative cells positively selected for CCR7, excluded terminally differentiated effector memory CD45RA+ cells. Only in-frame clones appear in the TCRdb table, and some are missing; sequencing was by immunoSEQ multiplex PCR. The sample consists of fewer than 700,000 clones, approximately 95% of them appearing once. The specimen sequenced was naive CD8+ T cells sorted from blood. The origin of the receptors is a woman aged 25-40 years in good health.

V usage is TRBV9 and J usage is TRBJ2-7; tentatively, D is TRBD2 (6 bases). Germline V gene data show CDR1 as SGDLS and CDR2 as YYNGEE. V was cut by 3 bases and J by 2 bases, with 12 bases left in between. This CDR3 is built from 14 residues. This chain's CDR3 is CASSGPSDAYEQYF. The CDR3 nucleotides read TGTGCCAGCAGCGGACCTAGCGACGCCTACGAGCAGTACTTC.

This clone was counted a few times. The chain recombines TRBV14 with TRBJ2-7; D uncertain. This CDR3 spans 12 amino acids. Deletions cut 0 bases from V and 4 bases from J, with 4 bases between. Germline-derived CDR1 and CDR2 are SGHDN and FVKESK. As DNA, the CDR3 is TGTGCCAGCAGCCAAGATCATTACGAGCAGTACTTC. Translating it yields CASSQDHYEQYF.

The V gene is TRBV5-1, the J gene TRBJ2-7; 7 positions match TRBD1. Looked up from germline, CDR1 is SGHRS and CDR2 is YFSETQ. V lost 4 bases and J lost 4; bases outside the gene matches: 29. CDR3 length equals 21 residues. The CDR3 sequence is CASSPHPRTGLPSVDRYEQYF. CDR3 DNA sequence: TGCGCCAGCAGCCCACACCCGAGGACAGGCTTACCATCGGTCGATCGGTACGAGCAGTACTTC.

V gene TRBV2 combines with J gene TRBJ2-1, with D tentatively TRBD1 (6 bases). The V gene's germline CDR1 is SNHLY and CDR2 FYNNEI. The CDR3 covers 16 residues. Trimming took 11 bases from V and 6 from J, leaving 26 bases between them. The CDR3 DNA reads TGTGCCGGACAATTTCGGAGGACAGCCCTTGGCAATGAGCAGTTCTTC. Protein product: CAGQFRRTALGNEQFF. Full variable domain (rest looked up from reference TRBV2 and TRBJ2-1): EPEVTQTPSHQVTQMGQEVILRCVPISNHLYFYWYRQILGQKVEFLVSFYNNEISEKSEIFDDQFSVERPDGSNFTLKIRSTKLEDSAMYFCAGQFRRTALGNEQFFGPGTRLTVL.

The rearrangement uses TRBV4-2 and TRBJ1-1; no definite D call. The V gene lost 4 bases and the J gene lost 11 bases, with 20 bases spanning the gap. The V gene's germline CDR1 is LGHNA and CDR2 YNFKEQ. The CDR3 sequence is 14 residues long. CDR3 residues: CASSPPPGLLGAFF. CDR3 DNA: TGTGCCAGCAGCCCGCCCCCGGGCCTACTCGGGGCTTTCTTT.

The chain links TRBV28 to TRBJ1-5; tentative D call: TRBD1 (6 bases). The CDR3 is made up of 18 amino acids. Germline assignment: CDR1 MDHEN and CDR2 SYDVKM. Deletions cut 9 bases from V and 0 bases from J, with 24 bases between. This CDR3 reads CASGGGQSGLYSNQPQHF. The DNA for the CDR3 is TGTGCCAGTGGGGGAGGACAGTCGGGCCTCTATAGCAATCAGCCCCAGCATTTT.

The chain carries TRBV4-1 and TRBJ2-7; possibly TRBD2 for D (7 bases). Trimming shortened V by 3 bases and J by 7 bases, and 16 bases separated the two germline ends. CDR1 is MGHRA and CDR2 is YSYEKL in the germline V gene. This CDR3 contains 14 residues. CDR3: CASSQSKGGWEQYF. DNA of the CDR3: TGCGCCAGCAGCCAGAGCAAGGGGGGGTGGGAGCAGTACTTC.

The chain joins TRBV19 to TRBJ1-2; no firm D call. The CDR3 covers 15 residues. Germline V CDR1 and CDR2: LNHDA, SQIVND (reference sequence). Trimming took 1 base from V and 2 from J, leaving 11 bases between them. CDR3 residues: CASSIGWTENYGYTF. CDR3 nucleotide sequence: TGTGCCAGTAGTATAGGTTGGACGGAGAACTATGGCTACACCTTC.